The 2 T cell receptor beta chains below were found in one sample sequenced in a study of identical twins (dated by TCRdb to the mid-2010s). The protocol used for the library was 5' RACE. Sequencing used an Illumina HiSeq 2000. TCRdb cleaned the public reads at Q25 with fastp, built clones with MiXCR and kept in-frame beta chains. Identical CDR3 proteins give one entry, which carries the most common genes and DNA. Across this sample there are 1.5 million to 2 million distinct CDR3 sequences, with under 35% seen only once. In total, the top ten clones hold more than 0.25% of the sample. The sequenced material came from cord blood. The source of these receptors is a newborn girl in good health.

This clonotype occurred a few times. The chain couples TRBV5-1 to TRBJ1-1; the D is unclear. The CDR3 extends over 15 amino acids. CDR1 and CDR2 (germline): SGHRS, YFSETQ. V lost 0 bases and J lost 0, with 9 bases in between. The CDR3 DNA sequence: TGCGCCAGCAGCTTGGAACGACACATGAACACTGAAGCTTTCTTT. As protein: CASSLERHMNTEAFF.

This clonotype turned up a few times. The V gene is TRBV28, the J gene TRBJ2-5, with TRBD2 matching 8 bases. V lost 5 bases, J lost 3 bases, and 2 bases stayed unmatched. The length of the CDR3 is 13 residues. CDR1 and CDR2 (germline): MDHEN, SYDVKM. The CDR3 loop reads CASSGSGKETQYF. The CDR3 DNA reads as TGTGCCAGCAGTGGTAGCGGGAAAGAGACCCAGTACTTC.